The source of this T cell receptor beta chain is a study of T cells and copy number aberrations in small-cell lung cancer. Measured with immunoSEQ multiplex PCR; TCRdb has only the in-frame clones, and not every one. Seen here are 2,500 to 3,500 clones, roughly nine tenths observed once, and the top ten hold about 4.4%. The sequence came from a man aged 45-65 years with small cell lung cancer. Sequenced input: normal tissue next to the tumor.

The CDR3 sequence is CASTISLQEGGEKLFF. CDR3 DNA: TGTGCCAGCACCATAAGCCTACAGGAGGGAGGGGAAAAACTGTTTTTT. The rearrangement uses TRBV25-1 and TRBJ1-4; D perhaps matches TRBD1 (5 bases). The V and J ends lost 7 bases and 8 bases respectively, with 23 bases between them. The CDR3 spans 16 residues. From germline, CDR1 is MGHDK and CDR2 SYGVNS.